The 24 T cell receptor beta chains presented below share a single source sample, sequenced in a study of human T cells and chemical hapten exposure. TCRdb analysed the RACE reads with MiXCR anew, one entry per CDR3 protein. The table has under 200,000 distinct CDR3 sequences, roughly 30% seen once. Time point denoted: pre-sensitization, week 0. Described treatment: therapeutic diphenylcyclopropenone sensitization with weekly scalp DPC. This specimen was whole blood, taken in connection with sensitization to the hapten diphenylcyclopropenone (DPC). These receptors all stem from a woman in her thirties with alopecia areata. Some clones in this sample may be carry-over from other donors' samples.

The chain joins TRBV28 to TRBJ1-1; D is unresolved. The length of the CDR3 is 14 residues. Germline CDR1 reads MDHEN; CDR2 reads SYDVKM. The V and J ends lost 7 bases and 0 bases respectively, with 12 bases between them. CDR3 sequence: CASTSAPLNTEAFF. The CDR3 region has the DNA TGTGCCAGCACCTCAGCGCCCTTGAACACTGAAGCTTTCTTT.

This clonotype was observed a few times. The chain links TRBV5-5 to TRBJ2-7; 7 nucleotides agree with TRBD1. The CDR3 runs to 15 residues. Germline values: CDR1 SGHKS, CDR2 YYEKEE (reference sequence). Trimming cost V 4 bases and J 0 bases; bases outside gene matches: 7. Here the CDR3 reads CASSRVTGSSYEQYF. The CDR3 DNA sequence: TGTGCCAGCAGCAGAGTGACAGGGAGCTCCTACGAGCAGTACTTC. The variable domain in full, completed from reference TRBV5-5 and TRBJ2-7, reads DAGVTQSPTHLIKTRGQQVTLRCSPISGHKSVSWYQQVLGQGPQFIFQYYEKEERGRGNFPDRFSARQFPNYSSELNVNALLLGDSALYLCASSRVTGSSYEQYFGPGTRLTVT.

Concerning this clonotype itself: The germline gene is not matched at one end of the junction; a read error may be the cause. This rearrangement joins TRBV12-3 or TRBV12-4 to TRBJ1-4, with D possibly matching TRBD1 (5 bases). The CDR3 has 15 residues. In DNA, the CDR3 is TGTGCCAGCAGTTTAGGGGACGGGACTTATGAGAAACTGTTTTTT. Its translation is CASSLGDGTYEKLFF.

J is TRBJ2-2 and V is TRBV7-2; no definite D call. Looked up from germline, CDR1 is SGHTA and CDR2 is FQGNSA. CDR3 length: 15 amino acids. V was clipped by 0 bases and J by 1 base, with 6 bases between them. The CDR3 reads CASSLAAQNTGELFF. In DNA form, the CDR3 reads TGTGCCAGCAGCTTAGCTGCTCAGAACACCGGGGAGCTGTTTTTT.

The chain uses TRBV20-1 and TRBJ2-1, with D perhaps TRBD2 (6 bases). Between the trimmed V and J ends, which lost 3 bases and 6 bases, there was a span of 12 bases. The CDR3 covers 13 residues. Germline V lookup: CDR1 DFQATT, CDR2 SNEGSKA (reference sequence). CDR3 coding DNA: TGCAGTGCTAGCGGGAGTATGGTCAATGAGCAGTTCTTC. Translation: CSASGSMVNEQFF.

CDR3 nucleotide sequence: TGCGCCAGCAGCCCGCAGCGTCGGACAGGCGGCACAGATACGCAGTATTTT. Its translation: CASSPQRRTGGTDTQYF. This rearrangement joins TRBV5-1 to TRBJ2-3, with 7 bases matching TRBD1. Trimming took 4 bases from V and 1 from J; bases not matched to a gene: 12. The germline V gene encodes CDR1 SGHRS and CDR2 YFSETQ. The CDR3 is 17 residues long.

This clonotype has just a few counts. The CDR3 coding sequence is TGTGCCAGCAGCTTAGAGGGGGGGGGAAGGATTACGCAGTATTTT. Translating it yields CASSLEGGGRITQYF. The V gene is TRBV7-3, the J gene TRBJ2-3; TRBD2 is a possible D gene (7 bases). Germline V CDR1 and CDR2: SGHTA, FQGTGA. The CDR3 is 15 residues long. V shed 2 bases and J shed 8 bases, with 17 bases lying between them. The variable domain in full, completed from reference TRBV7-3 and TRBJ2-3, reads GAGVSQTPSNKVTEKGKYVELRCDPISGHTALYWYRQSLGQGPEFLIYFQGTGAADDSGLPNDRFFAVRPEGSVSTLKIQRTERGDSAVYLCASSLEGGGRITQYFGPGTRLTVL.

The CDR3 region is CASRRAIGGFNEKLFF. The CDR3 nucleotides are TGTGCCAGCAGAAGGGCAATAGGGGGCTTTAATGAAAAACTGTTTTTT. V usage is TRBV12-3 or TRBV12-4 and J usage is TRBJ1-4; 7 nucleotides agree with TRBD1. This CDR3 is built from 16 residues. Trimming cost V 6 bases and J 4 bases; bases outside gene matches: 11.

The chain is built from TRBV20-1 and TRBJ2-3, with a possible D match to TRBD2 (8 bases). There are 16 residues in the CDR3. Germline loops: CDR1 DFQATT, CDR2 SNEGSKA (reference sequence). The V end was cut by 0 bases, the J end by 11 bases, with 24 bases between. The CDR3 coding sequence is TGCAGTGCTAGAGATTTTAGCGGGACAGTCATATACGGGCAGTATTTT. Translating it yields CSARDFSGTVIYGQYF.

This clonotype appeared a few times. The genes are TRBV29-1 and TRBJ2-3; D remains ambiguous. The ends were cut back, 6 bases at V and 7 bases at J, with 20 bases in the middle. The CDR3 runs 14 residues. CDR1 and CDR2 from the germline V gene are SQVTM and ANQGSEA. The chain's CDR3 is CSVRRSVGRNTQYF. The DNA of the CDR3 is TGCAGCGTGAGACGGTCTGTAGGTCGAAATACGCAGTATTTT.

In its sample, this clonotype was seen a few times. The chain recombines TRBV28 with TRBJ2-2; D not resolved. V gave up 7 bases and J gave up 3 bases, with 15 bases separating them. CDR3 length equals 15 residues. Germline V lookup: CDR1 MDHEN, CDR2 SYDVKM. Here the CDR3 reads CASTTATVYTGELFF. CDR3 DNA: TGTGCCAGCACCACCGCTACAGTGTACACCGGGGAGCTGTTTTTT.

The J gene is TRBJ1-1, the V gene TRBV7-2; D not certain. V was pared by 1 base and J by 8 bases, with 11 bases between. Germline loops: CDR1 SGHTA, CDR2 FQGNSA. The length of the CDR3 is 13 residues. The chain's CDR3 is CASSLDPRSEAFF. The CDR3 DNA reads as TGTGCCAGCAGCTTAGATCCCAGGAGCGAAGCTTTCTTT.

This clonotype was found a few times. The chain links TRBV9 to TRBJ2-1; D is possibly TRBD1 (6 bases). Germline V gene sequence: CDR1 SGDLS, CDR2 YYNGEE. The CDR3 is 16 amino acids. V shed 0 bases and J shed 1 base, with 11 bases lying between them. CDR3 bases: TGTGCCAGCAGCGTAGGAGGCAGGGGATCCTACAATGAGCAGTTCTTC. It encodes CASSVGGRGSYNEQFF. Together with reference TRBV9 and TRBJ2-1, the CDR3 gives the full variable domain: DSGVTQTPKHLITATGQRVTLRCSPRSGDLSVYWYQQSLDQGLQFLIQYYNGEERAKGNILERFSAQQFPDLHSELNLSSLELGDSALYFCASSVGGRGSYNEQFFGPGTRLTVL.

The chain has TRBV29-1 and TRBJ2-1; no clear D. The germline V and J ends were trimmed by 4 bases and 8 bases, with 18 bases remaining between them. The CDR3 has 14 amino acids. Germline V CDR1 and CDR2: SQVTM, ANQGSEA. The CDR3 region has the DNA TGCAGCGTTGCTTGGGCTACCTATGGGGATGAGCAGTTCTTC. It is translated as CSVAWATYGDEQFF.

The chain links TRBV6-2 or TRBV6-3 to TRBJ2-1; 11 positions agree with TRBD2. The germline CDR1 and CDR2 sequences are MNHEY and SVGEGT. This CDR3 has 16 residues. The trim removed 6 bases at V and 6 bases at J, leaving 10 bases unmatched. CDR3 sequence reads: CASSKRLAGFGNEQFF. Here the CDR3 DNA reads TGTGCCAGCAGCAAAAGACTAGCGGGATTTGGCAATGAGCAGTTCTTC.

CDR3 protein: CAISGGIVSNTEAFF. CDR3 bases: TGTGCCATCAGTGGGGGCATAGTCTCGAACACTGAAGCTTTCTTT. The rearrangement uses TRBV10-3 and TRBJ1-1; weak D call: TRBD1 (5 bases). Trimming stripped 4 bases from V and 1 base from J, with 13 bases between. The germline CDR1 and CDR2 sequences are ENHRY and SYGVKD. The CDR3 totals 15 residues.

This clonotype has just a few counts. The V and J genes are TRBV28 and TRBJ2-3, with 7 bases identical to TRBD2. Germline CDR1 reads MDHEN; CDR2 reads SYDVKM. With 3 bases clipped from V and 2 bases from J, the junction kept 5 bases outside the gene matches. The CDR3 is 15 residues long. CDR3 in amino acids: CASSLERDNTDTQYF. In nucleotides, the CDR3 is TGTGCCAGCAGTTTGGAGCGGGATAACACAGATACGCAGTATTTT.

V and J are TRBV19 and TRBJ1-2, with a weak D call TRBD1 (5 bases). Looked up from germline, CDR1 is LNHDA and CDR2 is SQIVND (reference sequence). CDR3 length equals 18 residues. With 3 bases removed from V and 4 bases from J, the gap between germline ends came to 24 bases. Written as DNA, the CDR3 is TGTGCCAGTAGTATTACAGGTCTGGCCTCTATGGACCCCTATGGCTACACCTTC. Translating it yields CASSITGLASMDPYGYTF. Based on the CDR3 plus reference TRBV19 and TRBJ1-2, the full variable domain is DGGITQSPKYLFRKEGQNVTLSCEQNLNHDAMYWYRQDPGQGLRLIYYSQIVNDFQKGDIAEGYSVSREKKESFPLTVTSAQKNPTAFYLCASSITGLASMDPYGYTFGSGTRLTVV.

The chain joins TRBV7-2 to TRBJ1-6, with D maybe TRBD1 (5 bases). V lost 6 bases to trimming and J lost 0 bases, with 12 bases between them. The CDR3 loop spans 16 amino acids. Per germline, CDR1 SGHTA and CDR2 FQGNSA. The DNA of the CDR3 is TGTGCCAGCAGGAGGGACGGCAGCTCCTATAATTCACCCCTCCACTTT. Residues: CASRRDGSSYNSPLHF.

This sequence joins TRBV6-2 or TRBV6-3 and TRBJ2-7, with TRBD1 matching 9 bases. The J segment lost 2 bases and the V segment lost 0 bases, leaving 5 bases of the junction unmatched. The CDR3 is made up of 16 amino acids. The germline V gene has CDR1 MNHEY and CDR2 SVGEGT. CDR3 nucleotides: TGTGCCAGCAGTTACTCAGGGACAGGGATCGCCTACGAGCAGTACTTC. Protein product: CASSYSGTGIAYEQYF.

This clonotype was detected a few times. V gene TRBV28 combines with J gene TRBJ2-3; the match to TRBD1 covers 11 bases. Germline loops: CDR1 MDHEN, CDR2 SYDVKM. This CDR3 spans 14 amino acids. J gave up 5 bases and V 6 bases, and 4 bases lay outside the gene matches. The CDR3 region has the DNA TGTGCCAGCAGCTGGACAGGGGGCAGAGATACGCAGTATTTT. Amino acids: CASSWTGGRDTQYF.

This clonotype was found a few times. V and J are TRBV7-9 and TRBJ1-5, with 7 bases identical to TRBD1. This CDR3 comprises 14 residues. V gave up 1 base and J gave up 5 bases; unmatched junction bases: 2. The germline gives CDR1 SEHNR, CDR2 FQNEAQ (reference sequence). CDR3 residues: CASSLGDSYQPQHF. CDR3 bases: TGTGCCAGCAGCTTAGGGGACAGCTATCAGCCCCAGCATTTT. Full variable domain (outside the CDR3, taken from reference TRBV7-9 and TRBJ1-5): DTGVSQNPRHKITKRGQNVTFRCDPISEHNRLYWYRQTLGQGPEFLTYFQNEAQLEKSRLLSDRFSAERPKGSFSTLEIQRTEQGDSAMYLCASSLGDSYQPQHFGDGTRLSIL.

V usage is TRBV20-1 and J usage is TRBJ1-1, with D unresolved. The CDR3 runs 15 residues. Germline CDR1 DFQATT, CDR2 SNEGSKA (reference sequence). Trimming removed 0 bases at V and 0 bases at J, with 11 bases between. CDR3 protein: CSARDPGRVNTEAFF. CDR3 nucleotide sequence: TGCAGTGCTAGAGATCCCGGTAGAGTGAACACTGAAGCTTTCTTT.

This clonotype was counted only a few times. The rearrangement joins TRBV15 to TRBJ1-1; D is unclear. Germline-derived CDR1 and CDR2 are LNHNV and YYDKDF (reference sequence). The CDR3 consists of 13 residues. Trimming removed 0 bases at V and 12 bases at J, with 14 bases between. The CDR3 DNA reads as TGTGCCACCAGCAGAGATTCCCGATCCGTAACTTTCTTT. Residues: CATSRDSRSVTFF.